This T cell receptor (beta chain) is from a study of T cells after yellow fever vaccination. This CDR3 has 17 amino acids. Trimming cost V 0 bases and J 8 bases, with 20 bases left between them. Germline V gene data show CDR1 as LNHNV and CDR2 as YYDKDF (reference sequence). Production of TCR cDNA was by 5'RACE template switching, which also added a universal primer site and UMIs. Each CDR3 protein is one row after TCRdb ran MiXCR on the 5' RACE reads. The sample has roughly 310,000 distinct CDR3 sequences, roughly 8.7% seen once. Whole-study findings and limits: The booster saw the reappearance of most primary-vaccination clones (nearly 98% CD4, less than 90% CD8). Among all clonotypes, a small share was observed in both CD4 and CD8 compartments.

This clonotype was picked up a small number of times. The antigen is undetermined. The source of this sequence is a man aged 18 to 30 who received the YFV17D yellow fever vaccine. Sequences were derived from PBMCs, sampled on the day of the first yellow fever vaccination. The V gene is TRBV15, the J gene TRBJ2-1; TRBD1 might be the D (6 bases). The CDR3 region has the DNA TGTGCCACCAGCAGAGATCCCCGGGACACTCTGATGTATGAGCAGTTCTTC. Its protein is CATSRDPRDTLMYEQFF.